Each of the 21 T cell receptor beta chains below was sequenced from the same sample in a study of blood T cell repertoires in COVID-19. The method was immunoSEQ multiplex PCR; TCRdb's version includes in-frame clones alone and lacks a portion of them. The sample has fewer than 200,000 clones, about 87% seen once. Input material: peripheral blood. These receptor sequences come from a woman in her 70s with COVID-19, enrolled during active disease.

This sequence joins TRBV9 and TRBJ1-2; D unresolved. The CDR3 contains 14 residues. Germline CDR1 SGDLS, CDR2 YYNGEE. Trimming left V 4 bases short and J 1 base short, with 11 bases between. Here the CDR3 DNA reads TGTGCCAGCAGCTCAAGACTCTTTAACTATGGCTACACCTTC. This gives the protein CASSSRLFNYGYTF.

The V gene is TRBV2, the J gene TRBJ1-5, with 10 positions matching TRBD1. V shed 5 bases and J 2 bases; nucleotides not matched to a gene: 6. The germline V gene encodes CDR1 SNHLY and CDR2 FYNNEI. The CDR3 contains 16 residues. The CDR3 protein is CASSTTGGSGNQPQHF. The CDR3 DNA sequence: TGTGCCAGCAGTACGACAGGGGGCTCGGGCAATCAGCCCCAGCATTTT.

The chain uses TRBV4-3 and TRBJ1-1; D might be TRBD1 (6 bases). Germline V gene lookup returns CDR1 LGHNA and CDR2 YSLEER. Deletions cut 3 bases from V and 5 bases from J, with 10 bases between. The CDR3 has 13 amino acids. For the CDR3, the DNA is TGCGCCAGCAGCCATAACAGGGATACTGAAGCTTTCTTT. It codes for CASSHNRDTEAFF.

The chain joins TRBV3-1 (or the pseudogene TRBV3-2) to TRBJ2-1, with 9 bases aligning to TRBD1. Germline loops: CDR1 LGHDT, CDR2 YNNKEL (reference sequence). J lost 6 bases, V lost 1 base, and 4 bases had no gene match. The CDR3 has 15 residues. The CDR3 DNA reads as TGTGCCAGCAGCCAAGGAGGGGACAGGGTCAATGAGCAGTTCTTC. Translated, it gives CASSQGGDRVNEQFF.

The chain joins TRBV6-5 to TRBJ2-7; D remains ambiguous. Germline CDR1 and CDR2: MNHEY and SVGAGI. This CDR3 has 11 residues. Trimming removed 0 bases at V and 7 bases at J, with 4 bases between. CDR3 bases: TGTGCCAGCAGTTACTCCTCGGAGCAGTACTTC. It translates to CASSYSSEQYF.

This clone has a handful of counts. CDR3 in amino acids: CASSSTDPTNEKLFF. The DNA of the CDR3 is TGCGCCAGCAGCTCGACAGACCCAACTAATGAAAAACTGTTTTTT. The V and J genes are TRBV5-1 and TRBJ1-4, with D tentatively TRBD1 (5 bases). Germline loops: CDR1 SGHRS, CDR2 YFSETQ. This CDR3 contains 15 residues. The V end was cut by 3 bases, the J end by 0 bases, with 9 bases between.

This clone was observed once. V usage is TRBV19 and J usage is TRBJ1-5, with D uncertain. The CDR3 contains 18 residues. Germline V gives CDR1 LNHDA, CDR2 SQIVND (reference sequence). Trimming shortened V by 3 bases and J by 3 bases, and 21 bases separated the two germline ends. The CDR3 DNA reads TGTGCCAGTAGTATTTACGCCCAGCCCGGGTTTATCAATCAGCCCCAGCATTTT. This encodes CASSIYAQPGFINQPQHF.

The chain carries TRBV20-1 and TRBJ2-3, with D possibly TRBD2 on 6 matching bases. V was clipped by 3 bases and J by 0 bases, with 13 bases between them. This CDR3 is 15 amino acids long. CDR1 is DFQATT and CDR2 is SNEGSKA in the germline V gene (reference sequence). CDR3 amino acids: CSASGSGVSTDTQYF. As DNA, the CDR3 is TGCAGTGCTAGTGGGTCGGGAGTTAGCACAGATACGCAGTATTTT.

This chain connects TRBV9 to TRBJ1-4; unclear D gene. CDR1 and CDR2 (germline): SGDLS, YYNGEE. The CDR3 runs 13 residues. Trimming pared 0 bases from V and 3 bases from J, leaving 3 bases between. The CDR3 sequence: CASSVGANEKLFF. The CDR3 bases are TGTGCCAGCAGCGTAGGCGCTAATGAAAAACTGTTTTTT.

The chain is built from TRBV7-9 and TRBJ2-7; D is uncertain. Germline-derived CDR1 and CDR2 are SEHNR and FQNEAQ (reference sequence). CDR3 length: 12 residues. Trimming removed 5 bases at V and 8 bases at J, with 13 bases between. CDR3 sequence (DNA): TGTGCCAGCAGCGTAAAGAGGATGAAGCAGTACTTC. It translates to CASSVKRMKQYF.

This clone is a singleton in its sample. The V and J genes are TRBV28 and TRBJ2-5; D may be TRBD2 (5 bases). V shed 4 bases and J shed 1 base, with 13 bases lying between them. This CDR3 comprises 15 residues. The V gene's germline CDR1 is MDHEN and CDR2 SYDVKM. The CDR3 bases are TGTGCCAGCAGTTCCCCCCCGAGCGGCCAAGAGACCCAGTACTTC. Amino acid sequence: CASSSPPSGQETQYF.

V usage is TRBV6-4 and J usage is TRBJ1-1, with TRBD1 matching over 8 bases. CDR1 and CDR2 (germline): MRHNA, SNTAGT. This CDR3 contains 15 residues. V dropped 2 bases and J dropped 4; count of bases not matched to a gene: 6. The CDR3 here is CASSDPQGGGTEAFF. The CDR3 bases are TGTGCCAGCAGTGACCCACAGGGGGGAGGCACTGAAGCTTTCTTT.

The genes are TRBV2 and TRBJ1-2, with 9 bases matching TRBD1. Unmatched junction bases numbered 10, after V lost 7 bases and J lost 7 bases. The CDR3 has 14 amino acids. Looked up from germline, CDR1 is SNHLY and CDR2 is FYNNEI. The CDR3: CASKRDRAGSGYTF. In DNA form, the CDR3 reads TGTGCCAGCAAGAGGGACAGGGCAGGGAGTGGCTACACCTTC.

This clone was detected once. The chain is built from TRBV3-1 (or the pseudogene TRBV3-2) and TRBJ1-1; TRBD1 matches at 11 bases. CDR1 is LGHDT, CDR2 YNNKEL, per germline (reference sequence). J was trimmed by 7 bases and V by 5 bases; bases with no gene match: 6. The CDR3 consists of 14 residues. The CDR3: CASSYGQGAVEAFF. DNA of the CDR3: TGTGCCAGCAGCTACGGACAGGGGGCGGTTGAAGCTTTCTTT.

The count of this clone is one. This chain joins TRBV7-9 and TRBJ1-1; TRBD1 matches at 9 bases. Trimming removed 4 bases from V and 6 bases from J; junction bases left unmatched: 9. The V gene's germline CDR1 is SEHNR and CDR2 FQNEAQ (reference sequence). This CDR3 spans 15 amino acids. The CDR3 reads CASSSLGQGLPEAFF. The CDR3 coding sequence is TGTGCCAGCAGCTCCCTCGGACAGGGGTTACCTGAAGCTTTCTTT.

The chain carries TRBV5-1 and TRBJ1-2; 9 nucleotides match TRBD1. J gave up 7 bases and V 4 bases, and 11 bases lay outside the gene matches. CDR1 SGHRS and CDR2 YFSETQ come from the germline V gene. The CDR3 loop spans 15 amino acids. As DNA, the CDR3 is TGCGCCAGCAGCCGAATTGGGACAGGGCTAGGTGGCTACACCTTC. Translating it yields CASSRIGTGLGGYTF.

The V and J genes are TRBV6-4 and TRBJ1-5; 10 bases are a match to TRBD1. J lost 2 bases, V lost 7 bases, and 5 bases had no gene match. The CDR3 covers 15 residues. CDR1 is MRHNA, CDR2 SNTAGT, per germline. The CDR3 DNA is TGTGCCAGCATCGACAGGGGGCTGGGCAATCAGCCCCAGCATTTT. Translation: CASIDRGLGNQPQHF.

As for this clone: Other nucleotide sequences in the sample specify the same CDR3. The rearrangement joins TRBV19 to TRBJ2-2, with TRBD2 matching over 10 bases. Trimming cost V 4 bases and J 6 bases; bases outside gene matches: 2. Germline V gene data show CDR1 as LNHDA and CDR2 as SQIVND (reference sequence). The CDR3 extends over 14 amino acids. The CDR3 DNA is TGTGCCAGTAGTACCAGCGGGAGGGCCGGGGAGCTGTTTTTT. Encoded protein: CASSTSGRAGELFF.

The chain is built from TRBV29-1 and TRBJ1-1; tentative D call: TRBD1 (5 bases). Germline V CDR1 and CDR2: SQVTM, ANQGSEA. The CDR3 extends over 13 amino acids. Trimming took 7 bases from V and 3 from J, leaving 15 bases between them. The CDR3: CSGAARADTEAFF. CDR3 nucleotide sequence: TGCAGCGGTGCCGCCAGGGCTGACACTGAAGCTTTCTTT.

The chain couples TRBV6-6 to TRBJ1-2, with a possible D match to TRBD1 (5 bases). V gave up 6 bases and J gave up 4 bases, with 15 bases separating them. Germline-derived CDR1 and CDR2 are MNHNY and SVGAGI (reference sequence). The CDR3 extends over 14 amino acids. The CDR3 loop reads CASRTGGGGYGYTF. In nucleotides, the CDR3 is TGTGCCAGCAGGACCGGCGGGGGTGGCTATGGCTACACCTTC.

V is TRBV28 and J is TRBJ1-5, with TRBD1 identical over 7 bases. The J segment lost 9 bases and the V segment lost 5 bases, leaving 10 bases of the junction unmatched. There are 14 residues in the CDR3. Germline-derived CDR1 and CDR2 are MDHEN and SYDVKM. The CDR3 is CASSTGQPQGPQHF. CDR3 in DNA: TGTGCCAGCAGTACGGGACAGCCGCAAGGGCCCCAGCATTTT.